This T cell receptor (beta chain) came from a study of OX40 agonist ivuxolimab in advanced cancers. Study details: The patients got ivuxolimab, which is an agonistic anti-OX40 (CD134) antibody. Study observations and caveats: Both CD4+ and CD8+ T cell populations in blood had undergone clonal expansion by week 6 at 0.1 to 3.0 mg/kg.

The method was immunoSEQ multiplex PCR; TCRdb's version includes in-frame clones alone and lacks a portion of them. The sample has about 68,000 clones; 86% are singletons. About this clone: The antigen is not known.

The CDR3 spans 18 residues. The germline V gene encodes CDR1 SGHDT and CDR2 YYEEEE. J gave up 3 bases and V 1 base, and 8 bases lay outside the gene matches. The receptor was isolated from an adult with an advanced solid tumor such as melanoma, head and neck, liver or kidney cancer. The specimen comprised CD4+ or CD8+ T cells sorted from blood, sampled in a trial of the OX40 agonist ivuxolimab. V usage is TRBV5-6 and J usage is TRBJ2-3; TRBD2 matches 13 bases. CDR3 sequence reads: CASSLRTSGSFGTDTQYF. The CDR3 DNA follows: TGTGCCAGCAGCTTGCGGACTAGCGGGAGTTTCGGGACAGATACGCAGTATTTT. Looking up the rest from reference TRBV5-6 and TRBJ2-3 gives the full variable domain: DAGVTQSPTHLIKTRGQQVTLRCSPKSGHDTVSWYQQALGQGPQFIFQYYEEEERQRGNFPDRFSGHQFPNYSSELNVNALLLGDSALYLCASSLRTSGSFGTDTQYFGPGTRLTVL.